The next 9 T cell receptor beta chains were all read from a single sample in a study of blood T cell repertoires in COVID-19. TCRdb keeps only in-frame clones here, not all; method: immunoSEQ multiplex PCR. The sample lists a few hundred thousand clones, 80% to 90% occurring once. The sequenced sample consisted of PBMCs or T cells enriched from blood (not recorded which). The source is a woman in her 30s who had recovered from COVID-19.

The chain joins TRBV3-1 (or the pseudogene TRBV3-2) to TRBJ1-4; weak D call: TRBD1 (6 bases). This CDR3 has 14 residues. The germline gives CDR1 LGHDT, CDR2 YNNKEL (reference sequence). V was pared by 4 bases and J by 8 bases, with 14 bases between. The CDR3 sequence: CASSLGEGGEKLFF. The CDR3 bases are TGTGCCAGCAGCCTAGGGGAGGGGGGCGAAAAACTGTTTTTT.

This chain links TRBV29-1 with TRBJ2-3; unclear D gene. V was clipped by 2 bases and J by 5 bases, with 8 bases between them. This CDR3 region has 12 residues. CDR1 SQVTM and CDR2 ANQGSEA come from the germline V gene. The CDR3 DNA reads as TGCAGCGTTGAAATCCGGAGAGATACGCAGTATTTT. It yields the protein CSVEIRRDTQYF.

This clone came up once. The chain couples TRBV28 to TRBJ1-5, with D unresolved. CDR3 size: 13 residues. In germline, CDR1 is MDHEN, CDR2 SYDVKM. V gave up 4 bases and J gave up 8 bases, with 12 bases separating them. CDR3 residues: CASSWVSAEPQHF. The CDR3 bases are TGTGCCAGCAGTTGGGTAAGCGCTGAGCCCCAGCATTTT.

The chain has TRBV3-1 (or the pseudogene TRBV3-2) and TRBJ2-7, with D hard to call. Germline V gene data show CDR1 as LGHDT and CDR2 as YNNKEL (reference sequence). V was shortened by 1 base and J by 3 bases, with 7 bases between the two germline ends. CDR3 length equals 13 residues. The CDR3 DNA reads TGTGCCAGCAGCCAAGCCTCTTTCTACGAGCAGTACTTC. This translates into CASSQASFYEQYF.

The V gene is TRBV7-9, the J gene TRBJ2-7; D is uncertain. The CDR3 length is 15 residues. The germline V and J ends were trimmed by 5 bases and 2 bases, with 16 bases remaining between them. Germline values: CDR1 SEHNR, CDR2 FQNEAQ (reference sequence). The CDR3 DNA sequence: TGTGCCAGCAGCCTTAGGCCCGACATAACCTACGAGCAGTACTTC. Its translation is CASSLRPDITYEQYF.

V usage is TRBV14 and J usage is TRBJ1-6; the D gene is possibly TRBD1 (5 bases). The V and J ends lost 6 bases and 11 bases respectively, with 14 bases between them. This CDR3 comprises 13 residues. The germline gives CDR1 SGHDN, CDR2 FVKESK. As DNA, the CDR3 is TGTGCCAGCAGACCTACCGGGGGGACACCCCTCCACTTT. It is translated as CASRPTGGTPLHF.

The chain recombines TRBV29-1 with TRBJ1-1, with D perhaps matching TRBD1 (5 bases). The V gene's germline CDR1 is SQVTM and CDR2 ANQGSEA. This CDR3 spans 14 amino acids. Trimming removed 6 bases at V and 2 bases at J, with 16 bases between. The CDR3 coding sequence is TGCAGCGTCCCTCCCGGGACTGATAACACTGAAGCTTTCTTT. This gives the protein CSVPPGTDNTEAFF.

V and J are TRBV29-1 and TRBJ1-2; 8 bases align to TRBD1. J was trimmed by 4 bases and V by 6 bases; bases with no gene match: 1. CDR3 length: 11 amino acids. CDR1 is SQVTM and CDR2 is ANQGSEA in the germline V gene. CDR3 region: CSVQGAYGYTF. CDR3 in DNA: TGCAGCGTCCAGGGGGCCTATGGCTACACCTTC.

V gene TRBV9 combines with J gene TRBJ2-5, with 7 positions matching TRBD2. CDR1 is SGDLS, CDR2 YYNGEE, per germline. J was trimmed by 5 bases and V by 0 bases; bases with no gene match: 1. This CDR3 region has 13 residues. CDR3 sequence: CASSVVSGETQYF. CDR3 bases: TGTGCCAGCAGCGTAGTTAGCGGGGAGACCCAGTACTTC.